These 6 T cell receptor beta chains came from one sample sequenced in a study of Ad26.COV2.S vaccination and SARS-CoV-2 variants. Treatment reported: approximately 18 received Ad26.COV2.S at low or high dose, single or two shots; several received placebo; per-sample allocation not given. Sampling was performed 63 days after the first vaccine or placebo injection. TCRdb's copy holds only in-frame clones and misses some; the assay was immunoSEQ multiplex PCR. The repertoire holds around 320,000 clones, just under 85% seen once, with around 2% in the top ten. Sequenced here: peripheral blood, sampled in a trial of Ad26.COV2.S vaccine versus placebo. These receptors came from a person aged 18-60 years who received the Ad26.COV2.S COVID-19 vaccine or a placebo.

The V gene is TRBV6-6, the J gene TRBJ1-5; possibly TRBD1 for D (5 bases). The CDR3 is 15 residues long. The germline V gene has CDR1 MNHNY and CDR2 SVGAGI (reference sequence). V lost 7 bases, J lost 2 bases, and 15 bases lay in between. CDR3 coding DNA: TGTGCCAGCACCGAGTCGACAGAGCGCAATCAGCCCCAGCATTTT. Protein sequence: CASTESTERNQPQHF.

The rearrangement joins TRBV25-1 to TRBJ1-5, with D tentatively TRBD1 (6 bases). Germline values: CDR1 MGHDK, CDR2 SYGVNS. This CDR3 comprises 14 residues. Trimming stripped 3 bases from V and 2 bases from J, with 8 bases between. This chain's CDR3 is CASSETGRNQPQHF. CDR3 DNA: TGTGCCAGCAGTGAGACAGGTCGCAATCAGCCCCAGCATTTT.

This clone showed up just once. CDR3 DNA: TGTGCCAGCAGTGGCACCGACAGGGGTACGCAGTATTTT. Encoded protein: CASSGTDRGTQYF. The gene calls are TRBV2 and TRBJ2-3, with 8 nucleotides matching TRBD1. The length of the CDR3 is 13 residues. Germline V lookup: CDR1 SNHLY, CDR2 FYNNEI. Unmatched junction bases numbered 5, after V lost 4 bases and J lost 8 bases.

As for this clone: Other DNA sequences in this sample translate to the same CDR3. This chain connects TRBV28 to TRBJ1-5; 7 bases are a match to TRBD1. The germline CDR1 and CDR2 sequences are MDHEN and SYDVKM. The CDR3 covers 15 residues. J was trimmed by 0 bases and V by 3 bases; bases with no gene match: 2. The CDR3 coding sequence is TGTGCCAGCAGTTTCGGGACAGATAGCAATCAGCCCCAGCATTTT. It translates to CASSFGTDSNQPQHF.

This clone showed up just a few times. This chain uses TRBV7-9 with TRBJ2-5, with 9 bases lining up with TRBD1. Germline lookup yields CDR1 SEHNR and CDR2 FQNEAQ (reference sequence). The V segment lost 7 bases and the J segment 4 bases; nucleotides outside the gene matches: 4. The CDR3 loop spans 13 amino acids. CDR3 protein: CASIQTGGETQYF. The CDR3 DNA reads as TGTGCCAGCATCCAGACAGGGGGAGAGACCCAGTACTTC. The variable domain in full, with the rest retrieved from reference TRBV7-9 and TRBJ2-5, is DTGVSQNPRHKITKRGQNVTFRCDPISEHNRLYWYRQTLGQGPEFLTYFQNEAQLEKSRLLSDRFSAERPKGSFSTLEIQRTEQGDSAMYLCASIQTGGETQYFGPGTRLLVL.

CDR3 region: CASSAGLAGGTDTQYF. The CDR3 DNA follows: TGTGCCAGCAGTGCGGGACTAGCGGGGGGGACAGATACGCAGTATTTT. The J gene is TRBJ2-3, the V gene TRBV6-1, with 16 bases that match TRBD2. The CDR3 extends over 16 amino acids. V gave up 4 bases and J gave up 3 bases; unmatched junction bases: 1. The germline gives CDR1 MNHNS, CDR2 SASEGT.